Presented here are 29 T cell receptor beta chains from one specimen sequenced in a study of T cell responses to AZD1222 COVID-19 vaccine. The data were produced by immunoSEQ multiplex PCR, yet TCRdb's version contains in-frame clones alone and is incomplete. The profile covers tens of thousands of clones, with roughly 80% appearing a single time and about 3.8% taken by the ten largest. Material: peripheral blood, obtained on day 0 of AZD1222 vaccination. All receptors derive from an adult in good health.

CDR3 region: CASSYSTAALSYEQYF. The CDR3 DNA reads as TGTGCCAGCAGTTACTCGACGGCTGCCCTCTCCTACGAGCAGTACTTC. This chain connects TRBV6-5 to TRBJ2-7, with D unresolved. V was clipped by 0 bases and J by 0 bases, with 12 bases between them. The V gene's germline CDR1 is MNHEY and CDR2 SVGAGI. This CDR3 has 16 amino acids.

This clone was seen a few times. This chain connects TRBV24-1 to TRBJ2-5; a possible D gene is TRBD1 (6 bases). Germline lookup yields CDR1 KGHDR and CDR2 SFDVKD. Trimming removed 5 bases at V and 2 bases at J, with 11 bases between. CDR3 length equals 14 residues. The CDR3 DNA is TGTGCCACCAGTGGATGGACAGATCAAGAGACCCAGTACTTC. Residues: CATSGWTDQETQYF.

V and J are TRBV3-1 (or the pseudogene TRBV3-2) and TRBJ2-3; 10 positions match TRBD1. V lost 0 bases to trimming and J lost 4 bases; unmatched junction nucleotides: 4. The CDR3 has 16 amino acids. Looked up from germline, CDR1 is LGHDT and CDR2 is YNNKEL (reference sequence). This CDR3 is CASSQDGGQGADTQYF. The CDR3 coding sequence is TGTGCCAGCAGCCAAGATGGAGGACAGGGGGCAGATACGCAGTATTTT.

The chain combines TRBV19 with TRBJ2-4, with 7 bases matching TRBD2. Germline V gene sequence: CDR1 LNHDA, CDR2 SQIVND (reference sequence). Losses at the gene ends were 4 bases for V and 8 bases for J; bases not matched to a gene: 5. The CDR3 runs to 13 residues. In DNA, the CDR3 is TGTGCCAGTAGTACCCCCCGGGGGGACATTCAGTACTTC. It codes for CASSTPRGDIQYF. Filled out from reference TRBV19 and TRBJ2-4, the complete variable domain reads DGGITQSPKYLFRKEGQNVTLSCEQNLNHDAMYWYRQDPGQGLRLIYYSQIVNDFQKGDIAEGYSVSREKKESFPLTVTSAQKNPTAFYLCASSTPRGDIQYFGAGTRLSVL.

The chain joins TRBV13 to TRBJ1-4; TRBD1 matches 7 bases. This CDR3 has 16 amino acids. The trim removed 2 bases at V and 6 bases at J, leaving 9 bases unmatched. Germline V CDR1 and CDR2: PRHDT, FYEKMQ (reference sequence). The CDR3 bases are TGTGCCAGCAGCTTATTGACACAGGGGCGGGATGAAAAACTGTTTTTT. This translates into CASSLLTQGRDEKLFF.

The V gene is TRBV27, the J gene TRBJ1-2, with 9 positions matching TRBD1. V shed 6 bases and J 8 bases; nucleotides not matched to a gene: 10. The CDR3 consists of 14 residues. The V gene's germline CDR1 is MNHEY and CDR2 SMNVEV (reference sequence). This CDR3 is CASSLRQGQGGYTF. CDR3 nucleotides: TGTGCCAGCAGCTTAAGACAGGGACAGGGCGGCTACACCTTC.

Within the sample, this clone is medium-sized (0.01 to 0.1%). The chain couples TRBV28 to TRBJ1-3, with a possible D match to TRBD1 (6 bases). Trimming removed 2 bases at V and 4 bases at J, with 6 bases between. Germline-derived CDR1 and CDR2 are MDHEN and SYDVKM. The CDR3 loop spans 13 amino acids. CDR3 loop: CASSLGGGNTIYF. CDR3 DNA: TGTGCCAGCAGTTTAGGGGGCGGAAACACCATATATTTT.

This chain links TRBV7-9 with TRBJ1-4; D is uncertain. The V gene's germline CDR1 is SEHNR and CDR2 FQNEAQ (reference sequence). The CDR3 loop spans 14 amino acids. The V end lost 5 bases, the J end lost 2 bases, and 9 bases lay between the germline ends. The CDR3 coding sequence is TGTGCCAGCAGCCCGGGTGGTACTAATGAAAAACTGTTTTTT. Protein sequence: CASSPGGTNEKLFF.

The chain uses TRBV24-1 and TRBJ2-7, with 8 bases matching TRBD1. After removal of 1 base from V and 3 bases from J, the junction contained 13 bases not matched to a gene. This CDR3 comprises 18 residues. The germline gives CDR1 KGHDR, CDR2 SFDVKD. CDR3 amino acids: CATSDLLARTGFIYEQYF. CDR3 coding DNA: TGTGCCACCAGTGATTTATTAGCGAGGACAGGGTTCATCTACGAGCAGTACTTC.

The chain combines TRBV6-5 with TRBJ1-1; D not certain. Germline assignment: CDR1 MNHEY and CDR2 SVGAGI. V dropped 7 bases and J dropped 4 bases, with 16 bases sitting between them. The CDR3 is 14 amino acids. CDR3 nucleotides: TGTGCCAGCACAGAGGTGGACCAGGCCACTGAAGCTTTCTTT. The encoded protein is CASTEVDQATEAFF.

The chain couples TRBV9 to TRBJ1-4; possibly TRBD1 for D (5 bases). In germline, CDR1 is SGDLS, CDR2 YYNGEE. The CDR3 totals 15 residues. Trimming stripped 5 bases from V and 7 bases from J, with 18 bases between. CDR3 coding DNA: TGTGCCAGCAGTCAAACGAGGGGCGGGGGTGAAAAACTGTTTTTT. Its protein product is CASSQTRGGGEKLFF.

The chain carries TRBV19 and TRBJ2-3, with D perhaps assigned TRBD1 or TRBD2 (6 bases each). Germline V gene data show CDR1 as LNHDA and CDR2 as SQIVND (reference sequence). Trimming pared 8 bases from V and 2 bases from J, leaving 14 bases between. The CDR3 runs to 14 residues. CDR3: CASWGASPTDTQYF. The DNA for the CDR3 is TGTGCCAGTTGGGGGGCGTCCCCCACAGATACGCAGTATTTT.

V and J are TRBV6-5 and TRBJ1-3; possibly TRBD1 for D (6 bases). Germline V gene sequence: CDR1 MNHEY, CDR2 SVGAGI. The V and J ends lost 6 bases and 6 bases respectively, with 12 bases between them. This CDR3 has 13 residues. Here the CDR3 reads CASRDSSKNTIYF. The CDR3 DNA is TGTGCCAGCAGGGACAGCTCGAAAAACACCATATATTTT.

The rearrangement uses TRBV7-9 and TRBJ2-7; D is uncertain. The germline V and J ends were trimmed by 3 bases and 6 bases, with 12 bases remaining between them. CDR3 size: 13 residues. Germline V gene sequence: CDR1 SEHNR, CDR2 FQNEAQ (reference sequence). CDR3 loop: CASSFFLEGEQYF. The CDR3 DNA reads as TGTGCCAGCAGCTTTTTCCTGGAAGGCGAGCAGTACTTC.

The CDR3 DNA reads TGTGCCAGCAGATCCTGGGAATCACCCCTCCACTTT. Translated: CASRSWESPLHF. The chain has TRBV6-5 and TRBJ1-6; D call uncertain. The CDR3 totals 12 residues. V was shortened by 6 bases and J by 10 bases, with 10 bases between the two germline ends. Germline loops: CDR1 MNHEY, CDR2 SVGAGI.

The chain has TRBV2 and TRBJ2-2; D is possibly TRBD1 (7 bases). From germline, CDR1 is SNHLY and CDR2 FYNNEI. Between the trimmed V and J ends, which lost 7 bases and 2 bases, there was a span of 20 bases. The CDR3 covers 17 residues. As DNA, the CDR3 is TGTGCCAGCACCTCCCTCGGGGGACAGTTTAACACCGGGGAGCTGTTTTTT. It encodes CASTSLGGQFNTGELFF.

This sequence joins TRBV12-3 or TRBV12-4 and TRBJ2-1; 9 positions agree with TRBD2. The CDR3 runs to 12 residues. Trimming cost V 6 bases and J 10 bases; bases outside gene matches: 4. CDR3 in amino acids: CASSSGTSEQFF. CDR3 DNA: TGTGCCAGCAGCTCCGGGACTAGCGAGCAGTTCTTC.

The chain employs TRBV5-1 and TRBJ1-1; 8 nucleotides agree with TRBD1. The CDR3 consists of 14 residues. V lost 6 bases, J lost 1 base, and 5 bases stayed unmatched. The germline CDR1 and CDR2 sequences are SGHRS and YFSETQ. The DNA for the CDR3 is TGCGCCAGCAATACAGGACAGGGGAACACTGAAGCTTTCTTT. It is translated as CASNTGQGNTEAFF.

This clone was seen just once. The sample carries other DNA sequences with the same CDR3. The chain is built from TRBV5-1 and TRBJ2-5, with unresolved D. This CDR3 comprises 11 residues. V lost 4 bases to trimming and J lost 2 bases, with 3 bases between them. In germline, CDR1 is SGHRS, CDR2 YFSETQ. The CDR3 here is CASSSQETQYF. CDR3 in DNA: TGCGCCAGCAGCAGTCAAGAGACCCAGTACTTC.

The CDR3 here is CASSRGTGDGYTF. CDR3 in DNA: TGCGCCAGCAGCCGAGGGACAGGGGATGGCTACACCTTC. The chain couples TRBV5-1 to TRBJ1-2, with 10 bases lining up with TRBD1. The V gene's germline CDR1 is SGHRS and CDR2 YFSETQ. This CDR3 has 13 residues. The junction had 3 bases not matched to a gene; V was cut back by 4 bases and J by 6 bases.

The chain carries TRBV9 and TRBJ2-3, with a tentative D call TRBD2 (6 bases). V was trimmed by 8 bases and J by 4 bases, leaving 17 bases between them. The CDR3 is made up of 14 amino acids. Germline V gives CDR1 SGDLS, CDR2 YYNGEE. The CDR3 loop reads CASTVGGEADTQYF. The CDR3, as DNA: TGTGCCAGTACCGTCGGTGGGGAGGCAGATACGCAGTATTTT.

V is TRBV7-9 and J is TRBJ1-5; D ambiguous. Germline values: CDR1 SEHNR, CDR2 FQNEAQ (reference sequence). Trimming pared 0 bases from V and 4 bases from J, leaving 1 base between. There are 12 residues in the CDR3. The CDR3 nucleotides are TGTGCCAGCAGCTTAGCAAATCAGCCCCAGCATTTT. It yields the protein CASSLANQPQHF.

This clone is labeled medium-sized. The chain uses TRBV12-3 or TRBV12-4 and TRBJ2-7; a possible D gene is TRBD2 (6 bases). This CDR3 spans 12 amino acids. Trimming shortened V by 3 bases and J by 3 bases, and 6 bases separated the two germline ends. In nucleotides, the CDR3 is TGTGCCAGCAGTTTGGGACTCTACGAGCAGTACTTC. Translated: CASSLGLYEQYF.

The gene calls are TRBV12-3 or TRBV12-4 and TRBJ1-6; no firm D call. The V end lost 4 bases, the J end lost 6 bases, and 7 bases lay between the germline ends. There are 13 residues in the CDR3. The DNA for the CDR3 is TGTGCCAGCAGTTGGTCCGCTAATTCACCCCTCCACTTT. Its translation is CASSWSANSPLHF.

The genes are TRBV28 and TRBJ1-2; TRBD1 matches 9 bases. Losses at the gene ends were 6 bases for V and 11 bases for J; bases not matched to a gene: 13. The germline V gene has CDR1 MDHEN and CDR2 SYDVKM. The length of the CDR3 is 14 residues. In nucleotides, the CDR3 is TGTGCCAGCAGAGTATCCTCTTGGACAGGGGAATACACCTTC. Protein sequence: CASRVSSWTGEYTF.

The CDR3 sequence is CASSQGGTGRFATNEKLFF. CDR3 in DNA: TGTGCCAGCAGCCAAGGGGGGACGGGGAGGTTTGCAACTAATGAAAAACTGTTTTTT. The chain is built from TRBV3-1 (or the pseudogene TRBV3-2) and TRBJ1-4; possible D gene TRBD1, 5 bases. The CDR3 contains 19 residues. CDR1 LGHDT and CDR2 YNNKEL come from the germline V gene (reference sequence). V lost 1 base, J lost 0 bases, and 18 bases lay in between.

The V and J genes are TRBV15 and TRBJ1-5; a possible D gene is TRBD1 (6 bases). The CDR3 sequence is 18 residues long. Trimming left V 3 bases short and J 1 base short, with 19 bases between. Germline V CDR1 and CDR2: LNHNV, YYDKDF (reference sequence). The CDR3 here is CATSSRDILSGSNQPQHF. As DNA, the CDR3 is TGTGCCACCAGCAGCAGGGACATCCTCTCTGGCAGCAATCAGCCCCAGCATTTT.

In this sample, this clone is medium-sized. The CDR3 nucleotides read TGTGCCAGCAGCCGCCCGGGGGGGGGCAATGAGCAGTTCTTC. Translating it yields CASSRPGGGNEQFF. The rearrangement joins TRBV14 to TRBJ2-1; 8 nucleotides align to TRBD2. Germline trimming cut 4 bases from V and 6 bases from J; bases unmatched to any gene: 5. The germline V gene has CDR1 SGHDN and CDR2 FVKESK. The length of the CDR3 is 14 residues.

The CDR3 is CASSQRDNLDSPLHF. The CDR3 region has the DNA TGTGCCAGCAGCCAGCGGGACAATTTGGACTCACCCCTCCACTTT. The rearrangement uses TRBV4-2 and TRBJ1-6; D is possibly TRBD1 (6 bases). V was shortened by 3 bases and J by 10 bases, with 16 bases between the two germline ends. Germline V gives CDR1 LGHNA, CDR2 YNFKEQ. The CDR3 covers 15 residues.